This T cell receptor (beta chain) was retrieved from a study of cytomegalovirus exposure and HLA in healthy donors. Only one count was recorded for this clone. V lost 1 base, J lost 4 bases, and 7 bases lay in between. This CDR3 region has 13 residues. Germline V gene lookup returns CDR1 SGHAT and CDR2 FQNNGV. Donors counted as nominally healthy when sampled, yet unrecorded immune exposures were likely. Primers: 60 Vbeta forward and 13 Jbeta reverse. TCRdb's copy holds only in-frame clones and misses some; the assay was immunoSEQ multiplex PCR. In the table there are over 150,000 clones, 65% to 85% of which are singletons.

The chain is built from TRBV11-2 and TRBJ1-1; D call uncertain. The sample consisted of PBMCs. The TCR originated in a woman aged 30 to 39 in good health and CMV-seronegative. The DNA for the CDR3 is TGTGCCAGCAGCTTAGCATCGGGCACTGAAGCTTTCTTT. It codes for CASSLASGTEAFF.